This TCR beta chain was retrieved from a study of shared clonotypes between healthy human individuals. Sequencing was performed with immunoSEQ multiplex PCR; in TCRdb, only in-frame clones are kept and a portion is missing. The sample carries approximately 1,500,000 clones, roughly 96% recorded once. Germline V gives CDR1 SGHRS, CDR2 YFSETQ. Trimming shortened V by 4 bases and J by 5 bases, and 15 bases separated the two germline ends. The CDR3 runs 15 residues. The sequence was collected from a man aged 30 to 39 in good health. This rearrangement joins TRBV5-1 to TRBJ1-4; a possible D gene is TRBD1 (5 bases). Sample: naive CD4+ T cells sorted from blood. Subset of the sample: CD45RA+ positively selected. CDR3 in amino acids: CASSPTQGLNEKLFF. In DNA, the CDR3 is TGCGCCAGCAGCCCGACGCAGGGACTCAATGAAAAACTGTTTTTT.